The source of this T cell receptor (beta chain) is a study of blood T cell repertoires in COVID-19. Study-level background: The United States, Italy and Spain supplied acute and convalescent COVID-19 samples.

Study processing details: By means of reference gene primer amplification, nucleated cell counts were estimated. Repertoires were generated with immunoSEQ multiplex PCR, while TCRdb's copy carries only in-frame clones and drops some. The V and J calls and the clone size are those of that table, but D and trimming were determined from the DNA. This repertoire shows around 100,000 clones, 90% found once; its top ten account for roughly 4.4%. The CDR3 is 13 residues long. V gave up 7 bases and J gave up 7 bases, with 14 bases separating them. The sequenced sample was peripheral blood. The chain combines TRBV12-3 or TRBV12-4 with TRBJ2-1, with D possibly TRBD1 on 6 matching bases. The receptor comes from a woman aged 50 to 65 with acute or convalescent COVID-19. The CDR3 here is CASNTGSRNEQFF. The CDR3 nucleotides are TGTGCCAGCAACACAGGGAGTAGGAATGAGCAGTTCTTC.